This T cell receptor (beta chain) derives from a study of immune heterogeneity within non-small cell lung tumors (dated by TCRdb to 2017 to 2018). Context from the whole study: Histology comprised a few squamous cell carcinomas, nine to ten non-squamous carcinomas and 1 tumor not otherwise specified. Whole-exome sequencing, RNA-seq and TCR beta repertoire sequencing were combined for multiple spatially distinct regions from each NSCLC tumor so that intratumoral immune heterogeneity could be examined. TCR repertoires were analyzed from around 57 tumor loci of around 15 patients, while transcriptome data covered only roughly 40 loci from eleven to twelve patients. Binding of neoantigens to the HLA alleles of each patient was predicted with netMHCpan-3.0 for mutant peptides of 8 to 11 amino acids.

Broad study findings and their caveats: For the most part, high-frequency TCR beta clonotypes differed from one individual patient to another. Within a given patient, the same dominant CDR3B clonotypes showed up repeatedly across loci, although different tumor locations also carried unique high-frequency clones. Local T-cell repertoire clonality showed a statistically significant but moderate positive correlation with local tumor mutational burden (R 0.3 to 0.35).

For the TCR template, genomic DNA was extracted from bulk tumor tissue, and 500 to 600 ng of gDNA was amplified for each sample. During surgery, several biopsies were collected from each primary tumor and placed as far from one another as possible within the tumor mass. The study cohort was described as untreated, and the patients were newly diagnosed NSCLC cases having curative surgery. The donors were about 14 patients with newly diagnosed non-small cell lung cancer who were having surgery with curative intent. A couple of independent pathologists examined the resected tumor masses. Only DNA and RNA samples of high quality went on to sequencing. The CDR3 contains 12 residues, cysteine and phenylalanine counted. Here the CDR3 DNA is all that survives: 36 bases in frame from base 1. V drops 2 bases and J drops 3 bases, leaving 5 bases in between. This clonotype was recorded many times. Its specific antigen is unknown. Per-base quality was not reported, and no clone a single base away is much larger than it.

The TCR beta CDR3 region was amplified with a multiplex PCR system whose first round ran for approximately 10 cycles using 32 V-gene forward primers and 13 J-gene reverse primers. The first PCR round used a QIAGEN Multiplex PCR Kit, and the primer sequences were filed in Chinese patent CN105087789A. In a second PCR round, Illumina universal primers were added with the Phusion High-Fidelity PCR Kit. Paired-end sequencing of TCR libraries was carried out on the Illumina HiSeq X Ten platform at a read length of 151 bp. The paper's data handling went like this. Reads without multiplex PCR primers were removed using Cutadapt, read pairs were merged using PEAR, and CDR3 regions were called using MiXCR with default settings. Repertoire diversity was assessed by Shannon entropy, and clonality was calculated as one minus the Shannon entropy divided by the ln of the count of productive unique sequences. Clonotypes present at frequencies of at least 0.5% were defined as dominant or high-frequency T-cell clones. In TCRdb, the public reads were trimmed at Q25 with fastp and aligned with MiXCR, with productive beta chains retained. Each entry merges the rows of one CDR3 protein and shows their most common DNA and genes. V and J calls and clone size were set by TCRdb, not the authors. The sample has some 21,000 distinct CDR3 sequences on record, approximately 30% of them singletons. The ten largest make up 4.4% of the sample.

The chain was built from TRBV12-3 or TRBV12-4 and TRBJ2-7; no D gene can be assigned with confidence. Source material: lung tumor tissue. The receptor was isolated from a man aged 35 to 55 with non-small cell lung cancer. The CDR3 region reads CASSLLDYEQYF. The bases are TGTGCCAGCAGTTTACTGGACTACGAGCAGTACTTC.